This TCR beta chain emerged from a study of T-cell reconstitution after alpha-beta-depleted transplantation in children. TCRbeta library preparation incorporated unique molecular identifiers. TCRdb re-derived calls from the PCR reads in MiXCR, one entry per CDR3 protein. The profile shows over 200,000 distinct CDR3 sequences, around 9.6% of them singletons. The junction had 16 bases not matched to a gene; V was cut back by 6 bases and J by 7 bases. The CDR3 runs to 16 residues. Germline CDR1 is SSHAT and CDR2 is FNYEAQ (reference sequence). This TCR was sampled from a human donor who donated a stem cell graft to a child with acute lymphoblastic leukemia. V is TRBV7-7 and J is TRBJ2-5, with 8 positions matching TRBD1. The sequencing used PBMCs from the stem cell graft donor, collected from the stem cell graft. The CDR3 DNA sequence: TGTGCCAGCAGTCAAACCCAGGGGGCCGCCCTTCCGACCCAGTACTTC. Translation: CASSQTQGAALPTQYF.